The sequence of this TCR beta chain was determined in a study of T cells in Graves' hyperthyroidism and ophthalmopathy. Study outcomes and limitations: Most expanded thyroid clonotypes above 0.001 also appeared in blood.

The CDR3 regions of TCR beta were amplified from RNA transcripts. Using the HTBI primer set, a first-round RT-PCR was run on the TCR CDR3. TCRdb ran MiXCR on the multiplex PCR reads and lists one entry per CDR3 protein. The data hold about 760,000 distinct CDR3 sequences, with around a third observed a single time. Absent ophthalmopathy progression within 18 months defined stable Graves' hyperthyroidism. Used for diagnoses were clinical symptoms, serum thyroxine and TRAb, thyroid ultrasound and orbital computed tomography. This clonotype was recorded at least ten times. What it binds is not known. CDR1 is ENHRY and CDR2 is SYGVKD in the germline V gene. The ends were cut back, 3 bases at V and 2 bases at J, with 11 bases in the middle. This CDR3 is built from 15 residues.

This chain joins TRBV10-3 and TRBJ1-5, with TRBD1 as a possible D gene (5 bases). Sequenced: blood. The sequence derives from a woman aged 40 to 50 with Graves' hyperthyroidism. Here the CDR3 reads CAISEARGGNQPQHF. CDR3 nucleotides: TGTGCCATCAGTGAAGCCCGAGGGGGCAATCAGCCCCAGCATTTT.